The T cell receptor (beta chain) described here comes from a study of shared clonotypes between healthy human individuals. Whole-study findings and limits: Researchers found naive subsets generally carried larger estimated richness than memory subsets. The study found roughly 5% of naive CD4 clonotypes shared across several donors.

Naive CD8 cells, CD45RO-negative and positively selected for CCR7, excluded terminally differentiated effector memory CD45RA+ cells. The assay was immunoSEQ multiplex PCR, and TCRdb's table has in-frame clones only and misses some. The data contain over 2,000,000 clones, 93% of them singletons. Concerning this clone itself: Antigen specificity is unknown.

V gave up 6 bases and J gave up 0 bases, with 15 bases separating them. Per germline, CDR1 LNHDA and CDR2 SQIVND (reference sequence). The CDR3 covers 15 residues. The chain carries TRBV19 and TRBJ2-7; D may be TRBD1 or TRBD2 (7 bases each). The sequence was obtained from a man aged 18 to 30 in good health. Some clones in this sample may be carry-over from other donors' samples. What was sequenced was naive CD8+ T cells from PBMCs. In nucleotides, the CDR3 is TGTGCCAGTAGATGGAGGGAGGGGGCCTCCTACGAGCAGTACTTC. It yields the protein CASRWREGASYEQYF.